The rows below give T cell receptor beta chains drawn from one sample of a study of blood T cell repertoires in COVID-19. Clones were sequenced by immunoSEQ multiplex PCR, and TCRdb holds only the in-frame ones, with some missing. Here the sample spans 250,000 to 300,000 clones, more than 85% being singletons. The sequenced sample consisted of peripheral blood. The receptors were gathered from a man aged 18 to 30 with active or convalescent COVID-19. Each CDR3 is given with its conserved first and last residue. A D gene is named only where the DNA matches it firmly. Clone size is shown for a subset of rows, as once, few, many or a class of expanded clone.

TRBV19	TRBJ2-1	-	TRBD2	CASSGGDFYNEQFF	TGTGCCAGTAGTGGGGGGGACTTCTACAATGAGCAGTTCTTC
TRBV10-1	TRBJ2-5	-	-	CASNPTDFQETQYF	TGCGCCAGCAACCCGACAGACTTCCAAGAGACCCAGTACTTC
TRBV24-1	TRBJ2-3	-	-	CATARGGDTDTQYF	TGTGCCACCGCCCGAGGGGGTGATACAGATACGCAGTATTTT
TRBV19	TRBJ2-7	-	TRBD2	CASSLASGGAYEQYF	TGTGCCAGTAGTTTGGCTAGCGGGGGGGCCTACGAGCAGTACTTC
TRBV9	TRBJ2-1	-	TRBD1	CASSQPRGGGSSYNEQFF	TGTGCCAGCAGCCAACCCAGAGGGGGCGGTAGCTCCTACAATGAGCAGTTCTTC
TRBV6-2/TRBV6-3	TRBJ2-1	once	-	CASSPRGSYNEQFF	TGTGCCAGCAGTCCAAGGGGCTCCTACAATGAGCAGTTCTTC
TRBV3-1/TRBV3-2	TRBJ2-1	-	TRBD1	CASSNRQGSYNEQFF	TGTGCCAGCAGCAACCGACAGGGCTCCTACAATGAGCAGTTCTTC
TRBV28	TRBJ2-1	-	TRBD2	CASSLGGRAGNEQFF	TGTGCCAGCAGTCTAGGCGGGAGGGCCGGGAATGAGCAGTTCTTC
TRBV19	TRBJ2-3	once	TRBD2	CASSPKTSGGTDTQYF	TGTGCCAGTAGTCCTAAGACTAGCGGGGGTACAGATACGCAGTATTTT
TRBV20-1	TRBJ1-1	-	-	CSASGEREAFF	TGCAGTGCTAGTGGGGAGCGCGAAGCTTTCTTT
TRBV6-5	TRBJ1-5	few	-	CASSYSRGNQPQHF	TGTGCCAGCAGTTACTCGAGGGGGAATCAGCCCCAGCATTTT
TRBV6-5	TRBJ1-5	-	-	CASSSAGFNQPQHF	TGTGCCAGCAGTTCCGCGGGGTTCAATCAGCCCCAGCATTTT
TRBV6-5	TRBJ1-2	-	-	CASSRGAQAYGYTF	TGTGCCAGCAGCCGCGGTGCTCAAGCCTATGGCTACACCTTC
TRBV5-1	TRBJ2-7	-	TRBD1	CASSVGQGFKAEYF	TGCGCCAGCAGCGTCGGACAGGGGTTTAAGGCGGAGTACTTC
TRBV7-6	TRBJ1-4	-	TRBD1	CASSLTGAWATNEKLFF	TGTGCCAGCAGCTTAACAGGGGCATGGGCAACTAATGAAAAACTGTTTTTT
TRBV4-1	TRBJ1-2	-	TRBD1	CASSQGTGEGYGYTF	TGCGCCAGCAGCCAAGGGACAGGGGAGGGCTATGGCTACACCTTC
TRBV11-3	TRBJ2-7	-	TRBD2	CASSLGLAGSVDEQYF	TGTGCCAGCAGTTTAGGCTTAGCGGGAAGTGTCGACGAGCAGTACTTC
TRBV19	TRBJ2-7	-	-	CASSPPDSVLREQYF	TGTGCCAGTAGTCCCCCGGACTCGGTCTTGAGGGAGCAGTACTTC
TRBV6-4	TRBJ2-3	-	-	CASSGSSADTQYF	TGTGCCAGCAGTGGGAGTTCTGCAGATACGCAGTATTTT
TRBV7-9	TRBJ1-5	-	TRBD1	CASSPQQNPRTGCNQPQHF	TGTGCCAGCAGCCCACAACAAAATCCTCGGACAGGGTGTAATCAGCCCCAGCATTTT
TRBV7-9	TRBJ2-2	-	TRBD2	CASSFGGSLNTGELFF	TGTGCCAGCAGCTTCGGCGGGAGTCTGAACACCGGGGAGCTGTTTTTT
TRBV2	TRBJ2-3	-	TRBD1	CASSEGIGGQGVFGTDTQYF	TGTGCCAGCAGTGAAGGAATAGGGGGACAGGGGGTCTTCGGCACAGATACGCAGTATTTT
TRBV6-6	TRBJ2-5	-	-	CASSLEDGHQIETQYF	TGTGCCAGCAGTCTGGAAGACGGACATCAAATAGAGACCCAGTACTTC
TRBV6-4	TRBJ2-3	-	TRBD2	CASSAGTSGTDTQYF	TGTGCCAGCAGTGCCGGGACTAGCGGCACAGATACGCAGTATTTT
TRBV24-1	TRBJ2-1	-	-	CATSDRDTGKFF	TGTGCCACCAGTGACCGGGACACGGGAAAGTTCTTC
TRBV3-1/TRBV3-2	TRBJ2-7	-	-	CASSQEGTGLNF	TGTGCCAGCAGCCAAGAGGGAACAGGGTTGAACTTC
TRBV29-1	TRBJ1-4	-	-	CSVEQGSGVLFF	TGCAGCGTTGAACAGGGGAGCGGGGTACTGTTTTTT
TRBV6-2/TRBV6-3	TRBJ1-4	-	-	CASSLGGAGPEKLFF	TGTGCCAGCAGTTTGGGGGGGGCAGGGCCTGAAAAACTGTTTTTT
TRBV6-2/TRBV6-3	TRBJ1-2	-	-	CASSYDPRGPDNYGYTF	TGTGCCAGCAGTTACGATCCCAGGGGACCAGATAACTATGGCTACACCTTC
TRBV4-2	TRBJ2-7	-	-	CASSDLDSPVEQYF	TGTGCCAGCAGCGACCTGGACAGCCCTGTTGAGCAGTACTTC
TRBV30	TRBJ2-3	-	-	CATTPYSTDTQYF	TGTGCCACGACACCGTATAGCACAGATACGCAGTATTTT
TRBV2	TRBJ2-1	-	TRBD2	CASTKASGGTNEQFF	TGTGCCAGCACCAAGGCTAGCGGGGGGACCAATGAGCAGTTCTTC
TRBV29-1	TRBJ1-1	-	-	CSVAQGSSEAFF	TGCAGCGTTGCGCAGGGCTCCTCTGAAGCTTTCTTT
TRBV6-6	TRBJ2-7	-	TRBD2	CASSYWASGGYEQYF	TGTGCCAGCAGTTACTGGGCTAGCGGGGGCTACGAGCAGTACTTC
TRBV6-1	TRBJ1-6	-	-	CASSDPREALNSPLHF	TGTGCCAGCAGTGACCCTCGAGAAGCCCTTAATTCACCCCTCCACTTT
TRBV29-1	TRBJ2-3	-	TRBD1	CSVEKPGQGTPDTQYF	TGCAGCGTTGAAAAACCGGGACAGGGAACACCAGATACGCAGTATTTT
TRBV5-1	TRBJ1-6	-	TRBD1	CASSLGQSISPLHF	TGCGCCAGCAGCCTGGGACAGTCTATTTCACCCCTCCACTTT
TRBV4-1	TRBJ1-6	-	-	CASSQEGRGLGSPLHF	TGCGCCAGCAGCCAAGAGGGGAGAGGGTTAGGTTCACCCCTCCACTTT
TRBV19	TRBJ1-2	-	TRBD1	CASNQKGQAYGYTF	TGTGCCAGTAACCAAAAGGGACAGGCCTATGGCTACACCTTC
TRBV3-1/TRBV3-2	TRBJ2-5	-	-	CASRGVGLGETQYF	TGTGCCAGTCGGGGTGTGGGATTGGGAGAGACCCAGTACTTC
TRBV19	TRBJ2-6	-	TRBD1	CASSKEQGAGANVLTF	TGTGCCAGTAGTAAGGAGCAGGGGGCTGGGGCCAACGTCCTGACTTTC
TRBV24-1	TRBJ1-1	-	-	CATSDPDTEAFF	TGTGCCACCAGTGATCCCGACACTGAAGCTTTCTTT
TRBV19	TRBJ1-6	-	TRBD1	CASSISGTVNNSPLHF	TGTGCCAGTAGTATATCGGGGACAGTTAATAATTCACCCCTCCACTTT
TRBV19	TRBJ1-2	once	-	CASSPGRYGYTF	TGTGCCAGTAGTCCAGGCCGCTATGGCTACACCTTC